The 3 T cell receptor beta chains reported below all come from one sample, sequenced in a study of Tregs in tolerant kidney transplant recipients. Profiling relied on immunoSEQ multiplex PCR, and the TCRdb table lists in-frame clones only, not all of them. The profile shows tens of thousands of clones, about nine tenths of them singletons. The nonmyeloablative bone marrow transplants came from related graft donors, with transient mixed chimerism. The material sequenced was CD8+ T cells from blood (PBMCs), taken 24 months after the transplant. All receptors derive from a human patient who received a combined kidney and bone marrow transplant. Some T cells here may be from the graft donor.

This chain links TRBV6-1 with TRBJ2-7; D not certain. Germline V gives CDR1 MNHNS, CDR2 SASEGT. CDR3 length: 13 amino acids. V shed 6 bases and J shed 0 bases, with 9 bases lying between them. CDR3 coding DNA: TGTGCCAGCAGACACACAGCCTCCTACGAGCAGTACTTC. It encodes CASRHTASYEQYF.

This chain connects TRBV6-1 to TRBJ1-5; 7 nucleotides agree with TRBD1. After removal of 8 bases from V and 1 base from J, the junction contained 5 bases not matched to a gene. The V gene's germline CDR1 is MNHNS and CDR2 SASEGT. The CDR3 extends over 14 amino acids. CDR3 sequence reads: CASYRQGSNQPQHF. CDR3 coding DNA: TGTGCCAGCTATCGACAGGGCAGCAATCAGCCCCAGCATTTT.

The chain joins TRBV7-2 to TRBJ1-2; perhaps TRBD1 as D (5 bases). Per germline, CDR1 SGHTA and CDR2 FQGNSA. This CDR3 comprises 15 residues. The V gene lost 5 bases and the J gene lost 8 bases, with 21 bases spanning the gap. CDR3 loop: CASSRGKREGRGYTF. CDR3 DNA sequence: TGTGCCAGCAGCAGAGGGAAGCGGGAGGGACGCGGCTACACCTTC.